The next 11 T cell receptor beta chains were all read from a single sample in a study of early T cells in non-severe SARS-CoV-2 infection. Each CDR3 protein is one row after TCRdb ran MiXCR on the 5' RACE reads. This table has about 52,000 distinct CDR3 sequences, roughly 8.2% appearing once. The sequenced sample consisted of whole blood. The source of these receptors is an adult who was a healthcare worker with PCR-confirmed SARS-CoV-2 infection or an uninfected control (not recorded which).

This clonotype was detected ten times or more. The rearrangement links TRBV5-6 to TRBJ2-1; 13 bases agree with TRBD2. Germline assignment: CDR1 SGHDT and CDR2 YYEEEE. V was pared by 2 bases and J by 10 bases, with 9 bases of the junction left unmatched. The CDR3 consists of 16 residues. The CDR3 DNA sequence: TGTGCCAGCAGCTTTTTGAGGACTAGCGGGAGTCGGGAGCAGTTCTTC. Amino acids: CASSFLRTSGSREQFF.

This clonotype was counted only a few times. The rearrangement links TRBV29-1 to TRBJ2-3, with a possible D match to TRBD1 (6 bases). Germline V lookup: CDR1 SQVTM, CDR2 ANQGSEA. The CDR3 runs 14 residues. The V end was cut by 3 bases, the J end by 11 bases, with 21 bases between. This CDR3 is CSVEELTQGSGQYF. The CDR3 DNA reads TGCAGCGTTGAGGAATTGACCCAGGGGTCGGGGCAGTATTTT.

The chain couples TRBV20-1 to TRBJ2-1; the D gene could be TRBD1 or TRBD2 (10 bases each). The CDR3 spans 20 residues. V was cut by 0 bases and J by 5 bases, with 29 bases left in between. CDR1 is DFQATT, CDR2 SNEGSKA, per germline (reference sequence). CDR3 sequence (DNA): TGCAGTGCTAGAGATAAACCCGGGACAGGGGTTAGCGGGAGGAACAATGAGCAGTTCTTC. Translated: CSARDKPGTGVSGRNNEQFF.

At least ten counts were recorded for this clonotype. The V and J genes are TRBV12-3 or TRBV12-4 and TRBJ1-5; D gene ambiguous. The CDR3 is made up of 12 amino acids. Trimming pared 4 bases from V and 0 bases from J, leaving 1 base between. CDR3: CASSYSNQPQHF. In nucleotides, the CDR3 is TGTGCCAGCAGTTATAGCAATCAGCCCCAGCATTTT.

This clonotype showed up just a few times. CDR3 in DNA: TGTGCCAGCAGCGTAGGGGCGGCGGCAAATGAGCAGTTCTTC. This sequence encodes CASSVGAAANEQFF. The gene calls are TRBV9 and TRBJ2-1; no reliable D call. The CDR3 is made up of 14 amino acids. Trimming took off 0 bases at V and 7 bases at J, with 11 bases between the two ends. The germline V gene has CDR1 SGDLS and CDR2 YYNGEE.

In its sample, this clonotype was seen a few times. This chain joins TRBV5-1 and TRBJ1-2; 7 positions match TRBD1. The CDR3 consists of 15 residues. The J segment lost 4 bases and the V segment lost 4 bases, leaving 10 bases of the junction unmatched. Per the germline V gene, CDR1 is SGHRS and CDR2 is YFSETQ. In DNA form, the CDR3 reads TGCGCCAGCAGCCCGCGGGACAGAATCCGCTATGGCTACACCTTC. Encoded protein: CASSPRDRIRYGYTF.

There are a few counts of this clonotype. The chain uses TRBV5-5 and TRBJ2-3; no reliable D call. CDR1 SGHKS and CDR2 YYEKEE come from the germline V gene (reference sequence). CDR3 length equals 15 residues. V shed 0 bases and J shed 0 bases, with 8 bases lying between them. This CDR3 reads CASSLEGASTDTQYF. CDR3 sequence (DNA): TGTGCCAGCAGCTTGGAGGGTGCTAGCACAGATACGCAGTATTTT.

The chain links TRBV10-2 to TRBJ2-2; D gene unclear. The germline gives CDR1 WSHSY, CDR2 SAAADI. With 3 bases removed from V and 3 bases from J, the gap between germline ends came to 11 bases. The CDR3 has 15 residues. CDR3 DNA: TGCGCCAGCAGTGATGGTGACACCTACACCGGGGAGCTGTTTTTT. Amino acids: CASSDGDTYTGELFF.

This clonotype was seen ten or more times. CDR3 in DNA: TGCAGTGCTAGAGACCCTGGCACTACCGCCACAGATACGCAGTATTTT. The encoded protein is CSARDPGTTATDTQYF. The rearrangement uses TRBV20-1 and TRBJ2-3; no reliable D call. The germline V gene encodes CDR1 DFQATT and CDR2 SNEGSKA (reference sequence). Trimming removed 0 bases from V and 2 bases from J, with 15 bases in between. This CDR3 spans 16 amino acids.

This chain joins TRBV6-4 and TRBJ2-1; 7 nucleotides agree with TRBD2. The CDR3 has 13 amino acids. Germline V gene sequence: CDR1 MRHNA, CDR2 SNTAGT. Germline trimming cut 5 bases from V and 6 bases from J; bases unmatched to any gene: 4. The CDR3 spells CASSTSETNEQFF. CDR3 coding DNA: TGTGCCAGCAGTACTAGCGAGACCAATGAGCAGTTCTTC.

The genes are TRBV11-3 and TRBJ1-1; no reliable D call. Germline V gene lookup returns CDR1 SGHNT and CDR2 YENEEA. The CDR3 is 15 residues long. The V gene lost 0 bases and the J gene lost 4 bases, with 12 bases spanning the gap. The CDR3 loop reads CASSLDAAGGTEAFF. Written as DNA, the CDR3 is TGTGCCAGCAGCTTAGATGCGGCCGGTGGCACTGAAGCTTTCTTT.